This T cell receptor beta chain was documented in a study of OX40 agonist ivuxolimab in advanced cancers. The wider study: Eligibility rules accepted prior anti-PD-1, anti-PD-L1 or anti-CTLA-4 therapy, and over 30% had some. There were three patients with partial responses, one having hepatocellular carcinoma and two cutaneous melanoma. Findings and caveats of the study: CD4+ and CD8+ blood T cells expanded clonally by week 6 at 0.1 to 3.0 mg/kg.

About this clone itself: Its matching antigen is unknown.

Measured with immunoSEQ multiplex PCR; TCRdb has only the in-frame clones, and not every one. Among approximately 34,000 clones listed, 65% to 90% were seen once. The V and J ends lost 5 bases and 5 bases, in that order; junction bases with no gene match: 8. This CDR3 is 15 amino acids long. Per the germline V gene, CDR1 is LNHDA and CDR2 is SQIVND (reference sequence). The receptor comes from an adult with an advanced solid tumor such as melanoma, head and neck, liver or kidney cancer. V gene TRBV19 combines with J gene TRBJ1-4; the match to TRBD1 covers 7 bases. Sequences were derived from CD4+ or CD8+ T cells sorted from blood, sampled in a trial of the OX40 agonist ivuxolimab. Here the CDR3 reads CASSQGQAANEKLFF. In nucleotides, the CDR3 is TGTGCCAGTAGTCAAGGACAGGCCGCGAATGAAAAACTGTTTTTT.